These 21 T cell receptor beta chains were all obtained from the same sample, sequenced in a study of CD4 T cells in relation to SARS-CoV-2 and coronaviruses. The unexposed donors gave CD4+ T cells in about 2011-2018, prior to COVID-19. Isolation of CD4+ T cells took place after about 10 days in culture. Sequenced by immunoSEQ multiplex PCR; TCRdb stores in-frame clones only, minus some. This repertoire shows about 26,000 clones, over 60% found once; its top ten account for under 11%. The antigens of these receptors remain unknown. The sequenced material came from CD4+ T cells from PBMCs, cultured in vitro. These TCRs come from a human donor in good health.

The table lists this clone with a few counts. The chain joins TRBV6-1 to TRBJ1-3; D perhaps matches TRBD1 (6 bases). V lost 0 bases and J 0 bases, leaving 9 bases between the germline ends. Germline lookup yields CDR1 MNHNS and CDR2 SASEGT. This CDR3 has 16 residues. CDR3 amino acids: CASSEAGHFSGNTIYF. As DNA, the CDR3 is TGTGCCAGCAGTGAAGCGGGACATTTCTCTGGAAACACCATATATTTT.

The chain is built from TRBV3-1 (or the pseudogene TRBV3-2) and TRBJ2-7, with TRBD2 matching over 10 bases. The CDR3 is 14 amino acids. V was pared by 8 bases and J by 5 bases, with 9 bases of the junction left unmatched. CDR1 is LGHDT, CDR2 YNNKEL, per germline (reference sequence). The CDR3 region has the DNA TGTGCCAGCCGACCTAGCGGGAGTACCCACGAGCAGTACTTC. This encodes CASRPSGSTHEQYF.

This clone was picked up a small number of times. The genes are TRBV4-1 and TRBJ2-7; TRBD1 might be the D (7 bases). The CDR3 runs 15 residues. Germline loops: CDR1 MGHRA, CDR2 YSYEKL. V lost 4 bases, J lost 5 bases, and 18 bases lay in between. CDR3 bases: TGCGCCAGCAGCCCGGGGGCAGGGGGTTGGGACGAGCAGTACTTC. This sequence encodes CASSPGAGGWDEQYF.

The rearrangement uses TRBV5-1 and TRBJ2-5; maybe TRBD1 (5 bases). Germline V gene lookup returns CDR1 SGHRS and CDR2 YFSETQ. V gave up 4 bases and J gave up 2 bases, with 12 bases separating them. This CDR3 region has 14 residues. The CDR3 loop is CASSPRTQQETQYF. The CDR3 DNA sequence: TGCGCCAGCAGCCCCCGGACACAGCAAGAGACCCAGTACTTC.

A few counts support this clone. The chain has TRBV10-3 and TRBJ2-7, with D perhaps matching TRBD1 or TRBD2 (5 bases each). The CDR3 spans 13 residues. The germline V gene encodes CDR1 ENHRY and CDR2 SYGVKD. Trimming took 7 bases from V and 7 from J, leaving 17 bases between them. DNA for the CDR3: TGTGCCATCACCCCGGGACGGGGCGAGGAGCAGTACTTC. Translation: CAITPGRGEEQYF.

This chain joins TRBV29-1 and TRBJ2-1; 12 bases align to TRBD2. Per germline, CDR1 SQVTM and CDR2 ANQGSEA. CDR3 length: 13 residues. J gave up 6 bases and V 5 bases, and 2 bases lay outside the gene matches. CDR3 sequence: CSVRTSGTNEQFF. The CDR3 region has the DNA TGCAGCGTTCGGACTAGCGGGACCAATGAGCAGTTCTTC.

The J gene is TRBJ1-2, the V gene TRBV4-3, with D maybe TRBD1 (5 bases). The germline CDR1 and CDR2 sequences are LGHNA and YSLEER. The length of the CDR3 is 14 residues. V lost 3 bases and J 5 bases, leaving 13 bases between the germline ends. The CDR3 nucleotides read TGCGCCAGCAGCCACGGGACCGGGATGTATGGCTACACCTTC. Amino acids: CASSHGTGMYGYTF.

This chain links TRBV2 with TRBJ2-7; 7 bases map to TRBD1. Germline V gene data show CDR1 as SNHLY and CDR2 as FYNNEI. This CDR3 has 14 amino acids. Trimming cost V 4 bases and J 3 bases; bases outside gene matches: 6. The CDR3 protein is CASSVLGQNYEQYF. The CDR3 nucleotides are TGTGCCAGCAGTGTATTGGGACAGAACTACGAGCAGTACTTC.

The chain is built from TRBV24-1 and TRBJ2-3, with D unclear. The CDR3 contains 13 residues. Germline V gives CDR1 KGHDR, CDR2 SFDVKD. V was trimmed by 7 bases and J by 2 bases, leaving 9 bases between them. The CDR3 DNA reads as TGTGCCACCAGAGACATGAACACAGATACGCAGTATTTT. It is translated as CATRDMNTDTQYF.

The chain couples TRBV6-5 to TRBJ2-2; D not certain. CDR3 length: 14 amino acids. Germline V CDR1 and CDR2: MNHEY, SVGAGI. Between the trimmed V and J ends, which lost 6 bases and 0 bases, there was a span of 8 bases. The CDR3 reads CASSSTANTGELFF. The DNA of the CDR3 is TGTGCCAGCAGCAGTACAGCGAACACCGGGGAGCTGTTTTTT.

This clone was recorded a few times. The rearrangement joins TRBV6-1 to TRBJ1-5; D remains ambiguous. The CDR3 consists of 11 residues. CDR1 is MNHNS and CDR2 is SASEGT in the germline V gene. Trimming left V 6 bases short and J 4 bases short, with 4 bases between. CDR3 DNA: TGTGCCAGCAGACAGAATCAGCCCCAGCATTTT. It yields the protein CASRQNQPQHF.

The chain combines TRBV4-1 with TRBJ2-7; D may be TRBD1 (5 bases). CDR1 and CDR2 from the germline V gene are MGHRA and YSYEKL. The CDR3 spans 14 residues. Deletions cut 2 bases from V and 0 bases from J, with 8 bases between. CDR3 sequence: CASSQRQTSYEQYF. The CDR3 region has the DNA TGCGCCAGCAGCCAACGACAGACCTCCTACGAGCAGTACTTC.

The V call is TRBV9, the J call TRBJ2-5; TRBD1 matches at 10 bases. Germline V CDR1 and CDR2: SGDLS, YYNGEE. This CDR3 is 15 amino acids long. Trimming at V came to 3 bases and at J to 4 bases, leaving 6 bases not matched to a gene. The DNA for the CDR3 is TGTGCCAGCAGCGGTGGGACAGGGGTTGGAGAGACCCAGTACTTC. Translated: CASSGGTGVGETQYF.

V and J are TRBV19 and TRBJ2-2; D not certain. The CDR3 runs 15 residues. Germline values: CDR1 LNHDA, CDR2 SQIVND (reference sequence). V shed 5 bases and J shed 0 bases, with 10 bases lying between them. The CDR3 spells CASSANRPNTGELFF. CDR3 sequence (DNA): TGTGCCAGTAGTGCTAACAGACCGAACACCGGGGAGCTGTTTTTT.

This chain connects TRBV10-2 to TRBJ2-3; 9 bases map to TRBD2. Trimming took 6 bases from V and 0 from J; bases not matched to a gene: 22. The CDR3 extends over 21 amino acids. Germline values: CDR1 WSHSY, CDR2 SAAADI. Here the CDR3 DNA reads TGCGCCAGCAGGGAACCTTCGGATCTAGCGGGGAGATTCTTTAGCACAGATACGCAGTATTTT. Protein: CASREPSDLAGRFFSTDTQYF.

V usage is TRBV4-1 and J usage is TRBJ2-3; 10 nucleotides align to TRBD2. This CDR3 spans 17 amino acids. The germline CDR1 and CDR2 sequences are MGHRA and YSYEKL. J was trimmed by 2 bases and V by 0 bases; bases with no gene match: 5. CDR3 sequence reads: CASSQEASGGTTDTQYF. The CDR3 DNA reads TGCGCCAGCAGCCAAGAGGCTAGCGGGGGAACCACAGATACGCAGTATTTT.

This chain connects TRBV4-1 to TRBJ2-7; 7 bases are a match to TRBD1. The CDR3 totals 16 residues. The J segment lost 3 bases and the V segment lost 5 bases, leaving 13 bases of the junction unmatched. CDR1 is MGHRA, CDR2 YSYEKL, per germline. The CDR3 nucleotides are TGCGCCAGCAGCTACTCAGTCGACAGGGCGGGCTACGAGCAGTACTTC. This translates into CASSYSVDRAGYEQYF.

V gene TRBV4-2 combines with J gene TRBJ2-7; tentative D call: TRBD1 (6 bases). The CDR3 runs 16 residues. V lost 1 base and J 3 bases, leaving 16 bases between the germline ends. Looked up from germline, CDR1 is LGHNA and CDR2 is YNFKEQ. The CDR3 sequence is CASSQGLGGASYEQYF. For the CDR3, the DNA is TGTGCCAGCAGCCAAGGGTTAGGGGGAGCCAGCTACGAGCAGTACTTC.

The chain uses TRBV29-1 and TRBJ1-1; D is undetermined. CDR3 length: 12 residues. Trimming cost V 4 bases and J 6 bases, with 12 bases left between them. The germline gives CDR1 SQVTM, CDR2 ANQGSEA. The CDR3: CSVGTTRAEAFF. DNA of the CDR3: TGCAGCGTTGGGACTACGAGGGCTGAAGCTTTCTTT.

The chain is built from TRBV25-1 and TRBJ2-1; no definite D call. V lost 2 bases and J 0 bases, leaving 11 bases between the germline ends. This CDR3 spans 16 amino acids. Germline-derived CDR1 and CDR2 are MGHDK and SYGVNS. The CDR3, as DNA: TGTGCCAGCAGTGAACCGGGCCCCCTCTCCTACAATGAGCAGTTCTTC. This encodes CASSEPGPLSYNEQFF.

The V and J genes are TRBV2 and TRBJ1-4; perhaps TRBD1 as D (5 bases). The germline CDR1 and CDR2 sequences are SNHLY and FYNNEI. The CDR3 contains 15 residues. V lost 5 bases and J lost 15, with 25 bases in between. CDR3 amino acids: CASSPLGGLSLRVFF. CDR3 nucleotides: TGTGCCAGCAGTCCTCTGGGGGGACTTTCCCTCAGAGTGTTTTTT.